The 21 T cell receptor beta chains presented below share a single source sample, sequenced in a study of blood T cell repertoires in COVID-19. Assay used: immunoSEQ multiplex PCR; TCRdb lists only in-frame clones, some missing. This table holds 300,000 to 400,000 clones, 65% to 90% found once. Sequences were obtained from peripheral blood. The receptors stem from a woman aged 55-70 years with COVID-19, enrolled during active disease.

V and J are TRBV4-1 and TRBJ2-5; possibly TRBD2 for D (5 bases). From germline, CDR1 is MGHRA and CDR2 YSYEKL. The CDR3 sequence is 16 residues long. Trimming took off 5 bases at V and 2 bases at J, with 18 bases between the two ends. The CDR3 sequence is CASSSLREGVQETQYF. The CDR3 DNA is TGCGCCAGCAGCTCCCTGCGCGAGGGCGTTCAAGAGACCCAGTACTTC.

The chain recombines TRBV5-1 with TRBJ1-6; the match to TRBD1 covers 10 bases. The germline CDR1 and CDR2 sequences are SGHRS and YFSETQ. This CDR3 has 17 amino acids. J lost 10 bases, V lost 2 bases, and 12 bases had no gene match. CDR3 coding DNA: TGCGCCAGCAGCTTACCGGGGACAGGGGCTGGGGGGTCACCCCTCCACTTT. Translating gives CASSLPGTGAGGSPLHF.

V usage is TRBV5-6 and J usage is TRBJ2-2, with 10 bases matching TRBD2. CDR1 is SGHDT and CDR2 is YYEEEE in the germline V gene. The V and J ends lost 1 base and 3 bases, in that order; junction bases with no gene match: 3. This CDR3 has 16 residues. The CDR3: CASSLWTSGYTGELFF. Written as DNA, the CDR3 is TGTGCCAGCAGCTTGTGGACTAGCGGCTACACCGGGGAGCTGTTTTTT.

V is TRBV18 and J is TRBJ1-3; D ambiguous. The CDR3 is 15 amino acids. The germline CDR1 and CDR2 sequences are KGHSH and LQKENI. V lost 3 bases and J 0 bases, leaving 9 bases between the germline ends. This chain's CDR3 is CASSPAPSSGNTIYF. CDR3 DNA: TGTGCCAGCTCACCCGCGCCGAGCTCTGGAAACACCATATATTTT. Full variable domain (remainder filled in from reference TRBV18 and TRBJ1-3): NAGVMQNPRHLVRRRGQEARLRCSPMKGHSHVYWYRQLPEEGLKFMVYLQKENIIDESGMPKERFSAEFPKEGPSILRIQQVVRGDSAAYFCASSPAPSSGNTIYFGEGSWLTVV.

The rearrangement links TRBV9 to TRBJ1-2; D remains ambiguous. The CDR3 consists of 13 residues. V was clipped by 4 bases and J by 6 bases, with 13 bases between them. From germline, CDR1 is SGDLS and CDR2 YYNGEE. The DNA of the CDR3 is TGTGCCAGCAGCTCCCCTTGGGGAGATGGCTACACCTTC. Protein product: CASSSPWGDGYTF. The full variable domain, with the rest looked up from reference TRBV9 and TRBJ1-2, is DSGVTQTPKHLITATGQRVTLRCSPRSGDLSVYWYQQSLDQGLQFLIQYYNGEERAKGNILERFSAQQFPDLHSELNLSSLELGDSALYFCASSSPWGDGYTFGSGTRLTVV.

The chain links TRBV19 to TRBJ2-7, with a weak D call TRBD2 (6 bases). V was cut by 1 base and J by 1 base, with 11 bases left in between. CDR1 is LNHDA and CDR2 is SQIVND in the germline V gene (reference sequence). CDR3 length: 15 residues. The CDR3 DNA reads TGTGCCAGTAGTATAGGGGACTTGAGGTCCTACGAGCAGTACTTC. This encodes CASSIGDLRSYEQYF. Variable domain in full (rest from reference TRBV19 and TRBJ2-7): DGGITQSPKYLFRKEGQNVTLSCEQNLNHDAMYWYRQDPGQGLRLIYYSQIVNDFQKGDIAEGYSVSREKKESFPLTVTSAQKNPTAFYLCASSIGDLRSYEQYFGPGTRLTVT.

The CDR3 reads CASSLDVQGLSTEAFF. In DNA form, the CDR3 reads TGCGCCAGCAGCTTGGACGTACAGGGATTGTCCACTGAAGCTTTCTTT. The chain is built from TRBV5-1 and TRBJ1-1; perhaps TRBD1 as D (6 bases). The germline V and J ends were trimmed by 0 bases and 4 bases, with 16 bases remaining between them. The CDR3 totals 16 residues. The germline V gene encodes CDR1 SGHRS and CDR2 YFSETQ.

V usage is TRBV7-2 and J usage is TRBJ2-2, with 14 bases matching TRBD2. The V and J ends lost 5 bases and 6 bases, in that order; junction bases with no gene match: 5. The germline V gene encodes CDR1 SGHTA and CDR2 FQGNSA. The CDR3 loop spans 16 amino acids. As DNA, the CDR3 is TGTGCCAGCAGCCCGAGACTAGCGGGGGGGCCCGGGGAGCTGTTTTTT. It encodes CASSPRLAGGPGELFF.

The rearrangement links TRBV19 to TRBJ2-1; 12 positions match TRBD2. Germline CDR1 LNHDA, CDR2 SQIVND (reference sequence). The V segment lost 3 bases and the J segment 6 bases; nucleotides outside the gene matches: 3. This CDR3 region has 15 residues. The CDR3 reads CASSIGLAGINEQFF. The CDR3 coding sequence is TGTGCCAGTAGTATCGGACTAGCGGGGATCAATGAGCAGTTCTTC.

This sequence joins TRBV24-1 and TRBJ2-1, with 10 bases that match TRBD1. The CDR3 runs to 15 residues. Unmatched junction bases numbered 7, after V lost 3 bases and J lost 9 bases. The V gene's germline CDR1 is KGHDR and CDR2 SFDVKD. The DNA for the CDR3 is TGTGCCACCAGTGATCCCGGGACAGGGGTAAGTGAGCAGTTCTTC. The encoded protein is CATSDPGTGVSEQFF.

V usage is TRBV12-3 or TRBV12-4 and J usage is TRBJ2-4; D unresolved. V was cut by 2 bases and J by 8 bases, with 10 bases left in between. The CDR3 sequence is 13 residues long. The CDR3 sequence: CASSLSERDIQYF. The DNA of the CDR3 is TGTGCCAGCAGTTTATCTGAACGGGACATTCAGTACTTC.

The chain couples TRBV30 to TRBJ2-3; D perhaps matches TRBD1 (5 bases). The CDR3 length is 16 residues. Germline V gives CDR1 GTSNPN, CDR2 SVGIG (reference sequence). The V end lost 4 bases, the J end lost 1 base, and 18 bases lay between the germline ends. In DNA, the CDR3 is TGTGCCTGGAATCTAGGGGTGACCCCCGGCACAGATACGCAGTATTTT. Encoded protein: CAWNLGVTPGTDTQYF.

As DNA, the CDR3 is TGTGCCAGTAGTATAGGGGACTTGAACCACGGGGCCCAGTACTTC. It encodes CASSIGDLNHGAQYF. This rearrangement joins TRBV19 to TRBJ2-5; D may be TRBD2 (6 bases). The germline CDR1 and CDR2 sequences are LNHDA and SQIVND (reference sequence). There are 15 residues in the CDR3. V lost 1 base to trimming and J lost 9 bases, with 18 bases between them.

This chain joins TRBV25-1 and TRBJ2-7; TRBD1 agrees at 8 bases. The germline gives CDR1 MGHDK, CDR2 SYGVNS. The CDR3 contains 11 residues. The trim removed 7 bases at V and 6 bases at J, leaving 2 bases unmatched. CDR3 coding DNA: TGTGCCAGCATGGGACAGGCCGAGCAGTACTTC. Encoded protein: CASMGQAEQYF.

CDR3 sequence: CASRPSGDRPNQPQHF. DNA for the CDR3: TGTGCCAGCAGACCCTCGGGGGATCGCCCGAATCAGCCCCAGCATTTT. The chain combines TRBV6-6 with TRBJ1-5; tentatively, D is TRBD1 (5 bases). Germline V gene data show CDR1 as MNHNY and CDR2 as SVGAGI (reference sequence). The V gene lost 6 bases and the J gene lost 4 bases, with 19 bases spanning the gap. The CDR3 sequence is 16 residues long.

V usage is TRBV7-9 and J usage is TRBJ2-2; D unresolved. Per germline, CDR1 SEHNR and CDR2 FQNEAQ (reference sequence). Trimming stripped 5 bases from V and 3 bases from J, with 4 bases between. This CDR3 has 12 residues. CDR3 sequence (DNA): TGTGCCAGCAGCCCTCACACCGGGGAGCTGTTTTTT. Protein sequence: CASSPHTGELFF. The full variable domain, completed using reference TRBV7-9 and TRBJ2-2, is DTGVSQNPRHKITKRGQNVTFRCDPISEHNRLYWYRQTLGQGPEFLTYFQNEAQLEKSRLLSDRFSAERPKGSFSTLEIQRTEQGDSAMYLCASSPHTGELFFGEGSRLTVL.

The CDR3 is CASSLEGGVVSQHF. The CDR3 DNA follows: TGTGCCAGCAGCTTGGAGGGAGGGGTCGTGTCCCAGCATTTT. This chain links TRBV5-6 with TRBJ1-5; tentative D call: TRBD1 (5 bases). Trimming left V 0 bases short and J 11 bases short, with 15 bases between. The CDR3 covers 14 residues. Germline-derived CDR1 and CDR2 are SGHDT and YYEEEE.

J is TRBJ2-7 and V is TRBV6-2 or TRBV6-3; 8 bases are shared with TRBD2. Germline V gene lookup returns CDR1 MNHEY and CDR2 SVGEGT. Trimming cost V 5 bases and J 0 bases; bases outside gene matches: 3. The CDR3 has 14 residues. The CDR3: CASSLTSVSYEQYF. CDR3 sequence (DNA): TGTGCCAGCAGTCTGACTAGCGTCTCCTACGAGCAGTACTTC.

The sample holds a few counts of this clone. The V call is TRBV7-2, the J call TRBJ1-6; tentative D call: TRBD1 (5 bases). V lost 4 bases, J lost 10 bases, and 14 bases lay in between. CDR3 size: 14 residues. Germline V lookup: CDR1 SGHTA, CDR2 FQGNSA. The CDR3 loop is CASSSGLVRSPLHF. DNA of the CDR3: TGTGCCAGCAGCTCAGGGTTGGTGAGGTCACCCCTCCACTTT.

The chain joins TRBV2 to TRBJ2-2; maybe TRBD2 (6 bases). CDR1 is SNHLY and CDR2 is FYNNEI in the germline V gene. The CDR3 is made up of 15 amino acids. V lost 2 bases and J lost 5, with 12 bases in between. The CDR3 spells CASSEPNGGTGELFF. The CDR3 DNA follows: TGTGCCAGCAGTGAACCGAACGGGGGAACCGGGGAGCTGTTTTTT.

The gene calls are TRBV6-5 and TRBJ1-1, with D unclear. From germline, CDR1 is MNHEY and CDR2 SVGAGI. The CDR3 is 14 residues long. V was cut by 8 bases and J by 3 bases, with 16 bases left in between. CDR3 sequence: CASSSRMGDTEAFF. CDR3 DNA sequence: TGTGCCAGCTCCTCCCGAATGGGAGACACTGAAGCTTTCTTT.